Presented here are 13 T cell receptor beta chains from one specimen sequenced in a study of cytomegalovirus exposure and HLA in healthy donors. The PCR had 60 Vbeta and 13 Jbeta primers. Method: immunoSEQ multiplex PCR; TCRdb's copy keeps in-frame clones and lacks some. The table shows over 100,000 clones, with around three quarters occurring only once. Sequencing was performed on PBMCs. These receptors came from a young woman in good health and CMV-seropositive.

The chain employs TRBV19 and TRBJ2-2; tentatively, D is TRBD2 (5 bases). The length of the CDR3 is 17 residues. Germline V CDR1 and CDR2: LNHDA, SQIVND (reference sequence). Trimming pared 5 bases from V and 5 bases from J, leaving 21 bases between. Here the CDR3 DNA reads TGTGCCAGTAGTCCCCACTTCGGGGTGGGGTCGACCGGGGAGCTGTTTTTT. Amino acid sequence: CASSPHFGVGSTGELFF.

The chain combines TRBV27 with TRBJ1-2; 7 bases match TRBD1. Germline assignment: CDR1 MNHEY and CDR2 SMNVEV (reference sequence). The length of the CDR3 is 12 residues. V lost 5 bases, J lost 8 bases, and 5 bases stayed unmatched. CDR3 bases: TGTGCCAGCAGTGAGACAGGGAAAGGCTACACCTTC. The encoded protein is CASSETGKGYTF.

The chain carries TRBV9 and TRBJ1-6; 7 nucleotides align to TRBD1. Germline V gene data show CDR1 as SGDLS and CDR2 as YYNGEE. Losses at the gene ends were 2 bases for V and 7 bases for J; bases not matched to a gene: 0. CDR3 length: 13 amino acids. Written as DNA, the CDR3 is TGTGCCAGCAGCGTGACAGGGAATTCACCCCTCCACTTT. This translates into CASSVTGNSPLHF.

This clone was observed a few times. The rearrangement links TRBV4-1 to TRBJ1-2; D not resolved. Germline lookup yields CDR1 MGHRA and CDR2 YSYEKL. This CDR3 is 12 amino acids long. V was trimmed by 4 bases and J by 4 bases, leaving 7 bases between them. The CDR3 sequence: CASSPGPYGYTF. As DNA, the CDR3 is TGCGCCAGCAGCCCAGGTCCCTATGGCTACACCTTC.

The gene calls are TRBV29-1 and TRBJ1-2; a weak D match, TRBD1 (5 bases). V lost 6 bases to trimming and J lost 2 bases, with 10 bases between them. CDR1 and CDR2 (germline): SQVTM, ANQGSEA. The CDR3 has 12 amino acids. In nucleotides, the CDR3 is TGCAGCGTGACAGAGGACAACTATGGCTACACCTTC. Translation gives CSVTEDNYGYTF.

CDR3 DNA sequence: TGCGCCAGCTCCGGGGGGAGGGCGTACAATGAGCAGTTCTTC. This translates into CASSGGRAYNEQFF. The V call is TRBV5-1, the J call TRBJ2-1; 7 positions agree with TRBD2. The CDR3 runs to 14 residues. The trim removed 7 bases at V and 4 bases at J, leaving 8 bases unmatched. Germline CDR1 SGHRS, CDR2 YFSETQ.

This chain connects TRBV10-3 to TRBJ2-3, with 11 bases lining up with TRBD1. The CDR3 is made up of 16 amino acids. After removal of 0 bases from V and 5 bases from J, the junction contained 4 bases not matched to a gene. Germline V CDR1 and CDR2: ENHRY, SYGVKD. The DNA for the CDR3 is TGTGCCATCAGTGAGTCCGGACAGGGGGCTAGAGATACGCAGTATTTT. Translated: CAISESGQGARDTQYF.

The CDR3 DNA reads TGTGCCATCAGCCCTGGGGGGGCCACCTACAATGAGCAGTTCTTC. As protein: CAISPGGATYNEQFF. The chain links TRBV10-3 to TRBJ2-1, with D tentatively TRBD2 (7 bases). Germline V CDR1 and CDR2: ENHRY, SYGVKD. The CDR3 loop spans 15 amino acids. V lost 6 bases, J lost 2 bases, and 14 bases lay in between.

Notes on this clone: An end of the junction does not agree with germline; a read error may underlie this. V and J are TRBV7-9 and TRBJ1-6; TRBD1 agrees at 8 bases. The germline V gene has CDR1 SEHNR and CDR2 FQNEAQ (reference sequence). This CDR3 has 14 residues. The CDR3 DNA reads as TGTTCCAGCAGCTTAGCAGGGGGCCGTTCACCCCTCCACTTT. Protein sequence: CSSSLAGGRSPLHF.

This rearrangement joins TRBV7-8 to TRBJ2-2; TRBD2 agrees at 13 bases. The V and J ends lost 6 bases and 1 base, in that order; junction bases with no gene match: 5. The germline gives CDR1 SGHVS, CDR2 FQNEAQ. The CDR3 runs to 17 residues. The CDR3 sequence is CASRPTSGGLNTGELFF. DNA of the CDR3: TGTGCCAGCAGACCGACTAGCGGGGGGTTGAACACCGGGGAGCTGTTTTTT.

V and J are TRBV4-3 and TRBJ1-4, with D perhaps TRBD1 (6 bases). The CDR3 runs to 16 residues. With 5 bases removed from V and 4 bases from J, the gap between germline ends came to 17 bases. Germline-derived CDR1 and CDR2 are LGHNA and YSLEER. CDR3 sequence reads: CASSYTRGWGNEKLFF. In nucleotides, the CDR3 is TGCGCCAGCAGCTACACAAGGGGGTGGGGTAATGAAAAACTGTTTTTT.

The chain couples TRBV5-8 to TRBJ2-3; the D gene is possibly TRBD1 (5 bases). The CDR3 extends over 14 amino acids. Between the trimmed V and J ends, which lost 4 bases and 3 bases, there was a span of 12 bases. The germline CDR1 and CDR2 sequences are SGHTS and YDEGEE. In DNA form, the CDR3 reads TGTGCCAGCAGCCCCAACCCAGGGACAGATACGCAGTATTTT. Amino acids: CASSPNPGTDTQYF.

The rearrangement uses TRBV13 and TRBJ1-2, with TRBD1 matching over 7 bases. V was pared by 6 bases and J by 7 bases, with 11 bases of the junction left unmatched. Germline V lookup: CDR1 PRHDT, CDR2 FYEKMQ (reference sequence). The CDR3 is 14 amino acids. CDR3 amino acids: CASRQTGRNSGYTF. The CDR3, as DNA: TGTGCCAGCAGACAGACAGGGAGAAATTCTGGCTACACCTTC.